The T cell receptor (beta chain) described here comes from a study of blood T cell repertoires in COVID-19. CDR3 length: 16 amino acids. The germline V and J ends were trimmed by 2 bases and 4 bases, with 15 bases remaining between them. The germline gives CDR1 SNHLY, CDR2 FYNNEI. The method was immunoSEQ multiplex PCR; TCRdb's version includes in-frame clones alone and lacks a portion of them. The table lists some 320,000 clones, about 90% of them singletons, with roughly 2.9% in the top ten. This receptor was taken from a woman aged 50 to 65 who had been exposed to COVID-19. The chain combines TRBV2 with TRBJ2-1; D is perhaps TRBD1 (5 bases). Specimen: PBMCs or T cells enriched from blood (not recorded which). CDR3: CASSERQQTPYNEQFF. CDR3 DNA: TGTGCCAGCAGTGAACGACAGCAAACTCCTTACAATGAGCAGTTCTTC.